The clone carrying this TCR beta chain came up once. The antigen is undetermined. The data belong to a study of cytomegalovirus exposure and HLA in healthy donors. Study conclusions and caveats: Researchers counted 150 to 200 TCR beta chains as cytomegalovirus-associated.

PCR employed 60 Vbeta and 13 Jbeta primers. Data came from immunoSEQ multiplex PCR; TCRdb stores just in-frame clones and leaves some out. The sample records around 99,000 clones, 82% being singletons. Germline CDR1 reads SGHTA; CDR2 reads FQGTGA. The length of the CDR3 is 14 residues. V shed 3 bases and J 7 bases; nucleotides not matched to a gene: 3. This sequence joins TRBV7-3 and TRBJ1-6; 7 positions agree with TRBD1. This clonotype was sampled from a man aged 30 to 45 in good health and CMV-seropositive. The specimen was PBMCs. Here the CDR3 DNA reads TGTGCCAGCAGCTTCGGGACAGCAAATTCACCCCTCCACTTT. It codes for CASSFGTANSPLHF.